These 19 T cell receptor beta chains came from one sample sequenced in a study of cytomegalovirus exposure and HLA in healthy donors. The primer mix had 60 Vbeta and 13 Jbeta primers. Data came from immunoSEQ multiplex PCR; TCRdb stores just in-frame clones and leaves some out. This sample has some 270,000 clones; over 70% occur once, and the top ten carry around 0.33%. Sequenced: PBMCs. These receptor sequences come from a girl under 10 years old in good health and CMV-seronegative.

The chain carries TRBV5-1 and TRBJ2-1; D is perhaps TRBD1 (6 bases). V was clipped by 0 bases and J by 4 bases, with 17 bases between them. The CDR3 contains 17 residues. Germline CDR1 SGHRS, CDR2 YFSETQ. This CDR3 reads CASSLAEVQGPYNEQFF. Here the CDR3 DNA reads TGCGCCAGCAGCTTGGCCGAGGTACAGGGACCGTACAATGAGCAGTTCTTC.

The chain has TRBV11-2 and TRBJ1-6, with D perhaps matching TRBD1 (5 bases). Trimming shortened V by 1 base and J by 4 bases, and 5 bases separated the two germline ends. This CDR3 region has 14 residues. CDR1 is SGHAT and CDR2 is FQNNGV in the germline V gene. CDR3 sequence reads: CASSLAGYNSPLHF. Written as DNA, the CDR3 is TGTGCCAGCAGCTTAGCAGGGTATAATTCACCCCTCCACTTT.

This sequence joins TRBV29-1 and TRBJ2-7; a possible D gene is TRBD2 (6 bases). V was clipped by 0 bases and J by 6 bases, with 9 bases between them. The CDR3 runs 12 residues. CDR1 and CDR2 (germline): SQVTM, ANQGSEA. The CDR3 protein is CSVEEGGREQYF. The CDR3 DNA sequence: TGCAGCGTTGAAGAGGGAGGTCGCGAGCAGTACTTC.

V and J are TRBV30 and TRBJ2-2; tentative D call: TRBD1 (6 bases). The CDR3 is made up of 15 amino acids. The V and J ends lost 4 bases and 5 bases respectively, with 17 bases between them. The germline CDR1 and CDR2 sequences are GTSNPN and SVGIG (reference sequence). CDR3 nucleotides: TGTGCCTGGAATCATGGGGGCCTGGTAACCGGGGAGCTGTTTTTT. This gives the protein CAWNHGGLVTGELFF.

The CDR3 protein is CASIGTTEQYF. In DNA, the CDR3 is TGTGCCAGCATCGGGACAACCGAGCAGTACTTC. The chain recombines TRBV6-1 with TRBJ2-7; possible D gene TRBD1, 6 bases. Trimming stripped 7 bases from V and 6 bases from J, with 10 bases between. CDR1 is MNHNS, CDR2 SASEGT, per germline. The CDR3 has 11 amino acids.

The chain uses TRBV7-8 and TRBJ1-6; TRBD1 is a possible D gene (5 bases). The CDR3 length is 14 residues. Trimming took 5 bases from V and 7 from J, leaving 12 bases between them. The germline CDR1 and CDR2 sequences are SGHVS and FQNEAQ. The chain's CDR3 is CASSARQWNSPLHF. CDR3 bases: TGTGCCAGCAGCGCACGACAGTGGAATTCACCCCTCCACTTT.

The genes are TRBV25-1 and TRBJ1-6; D gene unclear. V was clipped by 7 bases and J by 7 bases, with 11 bases between them. The germline V gene has CDR1 MGHDK and CDR2 SYGVNS. The CDR3 is made up of 13 amino acids. The DNA for the CDR3 is TGTGCCAGCACTATAACAGACAATTCACCCCTCCACTTT. Protein sequence: CASTITDNSPLHF. The entire variable domain, with the rest obtained from reference TRBV25-1 and TRBJ1-6, is as follows: EADIYQTPRYLVIGTGKKITLECSQTMGHDKMYWYQQDPGMELHLIHYSYGVNSTEKGDLSSESTVSRIRTEHFPLTLESARPSHTSQYLCASTITDNSPLHFGNGTRLTVT.

As regards this clone: At one end, the junction sequence differs from germline, possibly due to a read error. Different DNA sequences within this sample yield the same CDR3. J is TRBJ1-2 and V is TRBV5-6, with no clear D. This CDR3 spans 14 amino acids. The germline gives CDR1 SGHDT, CDR2 YYEEEE. The CDR3 region has the DNA TGTGCCAGCAGCTTGGGACACTCACTCTATGGCTACACTTTC. Its protein product is CASSLGHSLYGYTF.

J is TRBJ2-1 and V is TRBV7-7; 8 positions match TRBD2. Per germline, CDR1 SSHAT and CDR2 FNYEAQ (reference sequence). This CDR3 is built from 15 residues. V was pared by 1 base and J by 7 bases, with 6 bases of the junction left unmatched. The CDR3 loop reads CASSLGAGGPNEQFF. CDR3 nucleotides: TGTGCCAGCAGCTTAGGCGCGGGAGGACCTAATGAGCAGTTCTTC.

As concerns this clone: Other nucleotide sequences in the sample specify the same CDR3. The chain joins TRBV5-1 to TRBJ1-1; D possibly corresponds to TRBD1 (5 bases). Germline V lookup: CDR1 SGHRS, CDR2 YFSETQ. This CDR3 contains 14 residues. Trimming left V 0 bases short and J 0 bases short, with 6 bases between. As DNA, the CDR3 is TGCGCCAGCAGCTTGGCCAGGGTGAACACTGAAGCTTTCTTT. Translated: CASSLARVNTEAFF.

The chain recombines TRBV5-1 with TRBJ1-3; 7 positions match TRBD1. The trim removed 1 base at V and 2 bases at J, leaving 12 bases unmatched. Germline-derived CDR1 and CDR2 are SGHRS and YFSETQ. The CDR3 is 18 residues long. The CDR3 reads CASSLRQGRAETGNTIYF. CDR3 bases: TGCGCCAGCAGCTTGCGACAGGGTCGGGCGGAGACTGGAAACACCATATATTTT.

This clone was counted once. The V call is TRBV5-6, the J call TRBJ1-3; D remains ambiguous. Germline V gene data show CDR1 as SGHDT and CDR2 as YYEEEE. V was shortened by 4 bases and J by 2 bases, with 13 bases between the two germline ends. The CDR3 has 15 residues. The CDR3: CASSVITGAGNTIYF. The CDR3 DNA sequence: TGTGCCAGCAGCGTCATCACGGGAGCTGGAAACACCATATATTTT.

The V and J genes are TRBV2 and TRBJ2-5; TRBD1 might be the D (6 bases). The DNA end is a closer match to TRBJ2-7, so the J assignment may be wrong. CDR3 length equals 13 residues. Per germline, CDR1 SNHLY and CDR2 FYNNEI. CDR3 protein: CASKLDRDYEQYF. The CDR3 DNA follows: TGTGCCAGCAAATTGGACAGAGACTACGAGCAGTACTTC.

V and J are TRBV28 and TRBJ2-2; 10 bases match TRBD2. CDR3 length: 14 residues. V lost 8 bases and J lost 10; bases outside the gene matches: 10. Germline V CDR1 and CDR2: MDHEN, SYDVKM. The CDR3 sequence: CASFPSGGPPELFF. The CDR3 DNA reads as TGTGCCAGCTTTCCTAGCGGGGGCCCCCCGGAGCTGTTTTTT. Looking up the rest from reference TRBV28 and TRBJ2-2 gives the full variable domain: DVKVTQSSRYLVKRTGEKVFLECVQDMDHENMFWYRQDPGLGLRLIYFSYDVKMKEKGDIPEGYSVSREKKERFSLILESASTNQTSMYLCASFPSGGPPELFFGEGSRLTVL.

The genes are TRBV19 and TRBJ2-1; D might be TRBD1 (6 bases). The V end was cut by 5 bases, the J end by 4 bases, with 12 bases between. Germline V lookup: CDR1 LNHDA, CDR2 SQIVND (reference sequence). This CDR3 region has 14 residues. In nucleotides, the CDR3 is TGTGCCAGTAGTTGGGGACACCTTTACAATGAGCAGTTCTTC. Translation gives CASSWGHLYNEQFF.

This chain links TRBV15 with TRBJ1-2, with D hard to call. Germline V gives CDR1 LNHNV, CDR2 YYDKDF (reference sequence). The CDR3 totals 14 residues. V was clipped by 3 bases and J by 0 bases, with 8 bases between them. CDR3 bases: TGTGCCACCAGCAGCCGGGGAGCTAACTATGGCTACACCTTC. Its protein is CATSSRGANYGYTF.

This chain joins TRBV5-6 and TRBJ2-7; D is uncertain. CDR1 is SGHDT and CDR2 is YYEEEE in the germline V gene. The V end lost 4 bases, the J end lost 7 bases, and 12 bases lay between the germline ends. This CDR3 spans 12 amino acids. CDR3 protein: CASSLGDLEQYF. The CDR3 DNA sequence: TGTGCCAGCAGCCTCGGAGATCTGGAGCAGTACTTC.

The genes are TRBV4-2 and TRBJ2-1, with 7 nucleotides matching TRBD2. CDR1 LGHNA and CDR2 YNFKEQ come from the germline V gene. The CDR3 has 15 amino acids. Trimming removed 0 bases from V and 9 bases from J; junction bases left unmatched: 8. The CDR3 loop is CASSQEAGELGEQFF. The CDR3 region has the DNA TGTGCCAGCAGCCAAGAGGCGGGAGAGCTGGGTGAGCAGTTCTTC.

Concerning this clone itself: A junction boundary mismatches the germline segment, possibly from a read error. The V gene is TRBV15, the J gene TRBJ1-1; 9 bases match TRBD1. This CDR3 is built from 14 residues. Looked up from germline, CDR1 is LNHNV and CDR2 is YYDKDF (reference sequence). Written as DNA, the CDR3 is TGTGCCACCGCCTTACAGGGGGCGAACACTGGAGCTTTCTTT. It yields the protein CATALQGANTGAFF. Full variable domain (outside the CDR3, taken from reference TRBV15 and TRBJ1-1): DAMVIQNPRYQVTQFGKPVTLSCSQTLNHNVMYWYQQKSSQAPKLLFHYYDKDFNNEADTPDNFQSRRPNTSFCFLDIRSPGLGDTAMYLCATALQGANTGAFFGQGTRLTVV.